The rows below give T cell receptor beta chains drawn from one sample of a study of T-cell reconstitution after alpha-beta-depleted transplantation in children. MiXCR, run by TCRdb on the PCR reads, gives a single entry per CDR3 protein. The sample carries roughly 200,000 distinct CDR3 sequences, about 14% recorded once. The material sequenced was PBMCs from the stem cell graft donor, taken from the stem cell graft. These receptors originate from a human donor who donated a stem cell graft to a child with acute lymphoblastic leukemia. Each CDR3 is given with its conserved first and last residue. Fields, in order: D gene, clone size, J gene, V gene, CDR3 protein, CDR3 DNA. A D gene is named only where the DNA matches it firmly. Not all rows give a size; the values are once, few, many and, for expanded clones, a class.

>TRBD1|many|TRBJ2-2|TRBV29-1
CSVVGLGQGSTGELFF
TGCAGCGTTGTCGGTCTGGGACAGGGGAGCACCGGGGAGCTGTTTTTT
>.|many|TRBJ2-7|TRBV5-1
CASSLVADYEQYF
TGCGCCAGCAGCTTGGTGGCAGATTACGAGCAGTACTTC
>TRBD2|many|TRBJ2-1|TRBV12-3/TRBV12-4
CASSLGTSGSSSYNEQFF
TGTGCCAGCAGTTTAGGGACTAGCGGGTCGAGCTCCTACAATGAGCAGTTCTTC
>TRBD1|many|TRBJ1-4|TRBV9
CASSGTGGNNEKLFF
TGTGCCAGCAGCGGGACAGGGGGCAATAATGAAAAACTGTTTTTT
>TRBD1|.|TRBJ1-1|TRBV6-6
CASSYSGQTEAFF
TGTGCCAGCAGTTACTCGGGACAGACCGAAGCTTTCTTT
>.|.|TRBJ1-1|TRBV20-1
CSARARGAEAFF
TGCAGTGCTAGGGCCAGGGGCGCTGAAGCTTTCTTT
>.|many|TRBJ2-7|TRBV5-4
CASSQKTGRSSEQYF
TGTGCCAGCAGCCAGAAAACAGGGAGGTCCTCCGAGCAGTACTTC
>.|.|TRBJ2-1|TRBV7-7
CASSLEGIASYNEQFF
TGTGCCAGCAGCTTAGAAGGGATAGCCTCCTACAATGAGCAGTTCTTC
>.|many|TRBJ1-4|TRBV7-2
CASSRSGRRWTNEKLFF
TGTGCCAGCAGTCGGTCAGGGAGACGATGGACTAATGAAAAACTGTTTTTT
>TRBD1|many|TRBJ2-5|TRBV28
CASSLDREQETQYF
TGTGCCAGCAGTTTAGACAGGGAACAAGAGACCCAGTACTTC
>.|many|TRBJ1-1|TRBV20-1
CRAQGPMNTEAFF
TGCAGGGCCCAGGGGCCTATGAACACTGAAGCTTTCTTT
>.|few|TRBJ2-4|TRBV28
CASSSVALKNIQYF
TGTGCCAGCAGTTCGGTTGCCTTAAAAAACATTCAGTACTTC
>.|many|TRBJ1-1|TRBV19
CATASERKNTEAFF
TGTGCCACCGCCTCTGAAAGAAAGAACACTGAAGCTTTCTTT
>TRBD2|many|TRBJ2-1|TRBV5-1
CASSLEREGSNEQFF
TGCGCCAGCAGTCTTGAGCGGGAGGGGTCAAATGAGCAGTTCTTC
>TRBD1|.|TRBJ2-1|TRBV12-3/TRBV12-4
CASSWGRWDRGKDEQFF
TGTGCCAGCAGTTGGGGGAGGTGGGACAGGGGTAAGGATGAGCAGTTCTTC
>TRBD1|many|TRBJ2-7|TRBV20-1
CSAIRDRGQVQYF
TGCAGTGCGATCCGGGACAGGGGGCAGGTGCAGTACTTC
>.|few|TRBJ1-1|TRBV12-3/TRBV12-4
CASKDPFNEAFF
TGTGCCAGCAAGGACCCTTTTAACGAAGCTTTCTTT
>TRBD2|many|TRBJ2-7|TRBV20-1
CSAPMGGRANEQYF
TGCAGTGCCCCGATGGGCGGGAGGGCAAACGAGCAGTACTTC
>.|many|TRBJ2-2|TRBV29-1
CSVRSTGSTGELFF
TGCAGCGTACGGAGCACGGGGAGCACCGGGGAGCTGTTTTTT
>.|many|TRBJ2-5|TRBV20-1
CSANSAQETQYF
TGCAGTGCTAACAGCGCTCAAGAGACCCAGTACTTC
>.|many|TRBJ2-5|TRBV4-1
CASSQDRGLGIQETQYF
TGCGCCAGCAGCCAAGATAGGGGACTGGGTATACAAGAGACCCAGTACTTC
>.|many|TRBJ2-5|TRBV6-5
CASSTQGMETQYF
TGTGCCAGCAGTACCCAGGGGATGGAGACCCAGTACTTC
>TRBD1|few|TRBJ1-6|TRBV4-1
CASSQYSPSWTGYNSPLHF
TGCGCCAGCAGCCAATACTCCCCATCCTGGACAGGTTATAATTCACCCCTCCACTTT
>.|many|TRBJ2-7|TRBV10-3
CAIRPRWDMDEQYF
TGTGCCATCAGGCCCAGGTGGGATATGGACGAGCAGTACTTC
>TRBD1|few|TRBJ1-2|TRBV19
CASSTRTGANYGYTF
TGTGCCAGTAGTACGAGGACAGGAGCTAACTATGGCTACACCTTC
>TRBD1|many|TRBJ1-2|TRBV5-6
CASSLVAGGRGYGYTF
TGTGCCAGCAGCTTGGTGGCAGGGGGCCGCGGCTATGGCTACACCTTC
>.|many|TRBJ2-1|TRBV20-1
CSARSMIAQNNEQFF
TGCAGTGCTCGGTCGATGATAGCGCAGAACAATGAGCAGTTCTTC
>.|many|TRBJ2-7|TRBV20-1
CSASGEGGYEQYF
TGCAGTGCTAGCGGGGAGGGGGGCTACGAGCAGTACTTC
>.|many|TRBJ1-1|TRBV12-3/TRBV12-4
CASIPLGRGVHREAFF
TGTGCCAGCATCCCTCTGGGCCGGGGGGTTCATCGGGAAGCTTTCTTT
>TRBD2|.|TRBJ2-2|TRBV20-1
CSARNLAGLTGELFF
TGCAGTGCTAGAAACCTAGCGGGTCTCACCGGGGAGCTGTTTTTT
>.|.|TRBJ2-4|TRBV2
CASSEGGGEWAKNIQYF
TGTGCCAGCAGTGAAGGGGGCGGGGAGTGGGCCAAAAACATTCAGTACTTC
>.|many|TRBJ1-2|TRBV5-1
CASSTYTGDGYTF
TGCGCCAGCAGCACCTATACGGGCGATGGCTACACCTTC
>TRBD1|few|TRBJ2-1|TRBV7-2
CASSLTGTGDDEQFF
TGTGCCAGCAGCTTAACCGGGACAGGGGATGATGAGCAGTTCTTC
>.|.|TRBJ2-7|TRBV5-1
CASSLDHVVGGYEQYF
TGCGCCAGCAGCTTGGATCATGTGGTAGGAGGCTACGAGCAGTACTTC
>TRBD2|many|TRBJ2-2|TRBV5-1
CASSSRLAGGELFF
TGCGCCAGCAGCTCCAGACTAGCGGGCGGGGAGCTGTTTTTT
>TRBD2|many|TRBJ2-7|TRBV5-1
CASSLIPPSGSSYEQYF
TGCGCCAGCAGCTTGATCCCCCCTAGCGGGAGCTCCTACGAGCAGTACTTC
>TRBD1|many|TRBJ1-2|TRBV6-5
CASSHRGDLHGYTF
TGTGCCAGCAGCCACAGGGGCGACCTCCATGGCTACACCTTC
>.|many|TRBJ2-2|TRBV11-2
CASSSPGYRSGELFF
TGTGCCAGCAGCTCCCCCGGGTACCGGTCCGGGGAGCTGTTTTTT
>.|many|TRBJ2-2|TRBV5-1
CASGTATNTGELFF
TGCGCCAGCGGGACGGCCACGAACACCGGGGAGCTGTTTTTT
>.|many|TRBJ2-5|TRBV5-1
CASSAETGQETQYF
TGCGCCAGCAGCGCCGAAACTGGCCAAGAGACCCAGTACTTC